Listed below are T cell receptor beta chains from one sample, sequenced in a study of blood T cell repertoires in COVID-19. Generated by immunoSEQ multiplex PCR, the TCRdb table keeps only in-frame clones and is missing some. The data show roughly 86,000 clones, with about 85% seen just once and around 3.1% held by the top ten. Sequencing was carried out using peripheral blood. Receptors originate from a man between 50 and 59 years old with acute or convalescent COVID-19. Each CDR3 is given with its conserved first and last residue. A D gene is named only where the DNA matches it firmly. The size field is filled for only some rows; it gives once, few, many or a size class.

CDR3: CAISETGVHEQFF; DNA: TGTGCCATCAGCGAGACAGGGGTCCATGAGCAGTTCTTC; D: TRBD1; V: TRBV10-3; J: TRBJ2-1; size: -; length: 13
CDR3: CASSLGRRYNEQFF; DNA: TGTGCCAGCAGCTTAGGGCGGAGATACAATGAGCAGTTCTTC; D: -; V: TRBV7-2; J: TRBJ2-1; size: -; length: 14
CDR3: CASVSGGARDTQYF; DNA: TGTGCCAGCGTTAGCGGGGGGGCGAGAGATACGCAGTATTTT; D: TRBD2; V: TRBV18; J: TRBJ2-3; size: -; length: 14
CDR3: CASMDRVNRITDTQYF; DNA: TGTGCCAGCATGGACAGGGTTAATCGGATCACAGATACGCAGTATTTT; D: TRBD1; V: TRBV5-8; J: TRBJ2-3; size: -; length: 16
CDR3: CASRRDLLETQYF; DNA: TGTGCCAGTCGGAGGGACCTCCTGGAGACCCAGTACTTC; D: -; V: TRBV6-5; J: TRBJ2-5; size: -; length: 13
CDR3: CASSQDGIGDTEAFF; DNA: TGCGCCAGCAGCCAAGATGGAATCGGGGACACTGAAGCTTTCTTT; D: -; V: TRBV4-1; J: TRBJ1-1; size: -; length: 15
CDR3: CASSPTGVSGNTIYF; DNA: TGTGCCAGCAGCCCTACAGGGGTCTCTGGAAACACCATATATTTT; D: TRBD1; V: TRBV7-2; J: TRBJ1-3; size: -; length: 15
CDR3: CASSFTGDGEQYF; DNA: TGTGCCAGCAGCTTTACAGGGGATGGCGAGCAGTACTTC; D: TRBD1; V: TRBV7-7; J: TRBJ2-7; size: few; length: 13
CDR3: CASSEAGQPYYGYTF; DNA: TGTGCCAGCAGTGAAGCGGGACAGCCTTACTATGGCTACACCTTC; D: TRBD1; V: TRBV2; J: TRBJ1-2; size: -; length: 15
CDR3: CASSITGQTTNEKLFF; DNA: TGTGCCAGTAGTATCACCGGACAGACAACTAATGAAAAACTGTTTTTT; D: -; V: TRBV19; J: TRBJ1-4; size: -; length: 16
CDR3: CASSAQGADREQYF; DNA: TGTGCCAGCAGCGCACAGGGGGCGGATCGCGAGCAGTACTTC; D: TRBD1; V: TRBV7-2; J: TRBJ2-7; size: -; length: 14
CDR3: CASTVGRVVNEQYF; DNA: TGTGCCAGCACAGTGGGCAGGGTGGTGAACGAGCAGTACTTC; D: -; V: TRBV5-6; J: TRBJ2-7; size: -; length: 14
CDR3: CASSLSGGAGKLFF; DNA: TGTGCCAGCAGTTTATCAGGGGGCGCCGGAAAACTGTTTTTT; D: TRBD1; V: TRBV28; J: TRBJ1-4; size: -; length: 14
CDR3: CAWSGTVETQYF; DNA: TGTGCCTGGAGCGGGACAGTGGAGACCCAGTACTTC; D: TRBD1; V: TRBV30; J: TRBJ2-5; size: -; length: 12
CDR3: CATMRDRSSTEAFF; DNA: TGTGCCACCATGCGGGACAGAAGTTCCACTGAAGCTTTCTTT; D: TRBD1; V: TRBV24-1; J: TRBJ1-1; size: -; length: 14
CDR3: CASSSQSGVYQPQHF; DNA: TGTGCCAGCAGTTCCCAGTCGGGGGTTTATCAGCCCCAGCATTTT; D: -; V: TRBV27; J: TRBJ1-5; size: -; length: 15
CDR3: CASSPGGVNTEAFF; DNA: TGTGCCAGCTCACCTGGCGGAGTGAACACTGAAGCTTTCTTT; D: -; V: TRBV18; J: TRBJ1-1; size: once; length: 14
CDR3: CASSPRRGGPNEKLFF; DNA: TGTGCCAGCAGCCCGCGCCGGGGTGGACCTAATGAAAAACTGTTTTTT; D: -; V: TRBV9; J: TRBJ1-4; size: -; length: 16
CDR3: CASTAGTSGNTIYF; DNA: TGTGCCAGCACCGCCGGGACATCTGGAAACACCATATATTTT; D: -; V: TRBV28; J: TRBJ1-3; size: -; length: 14
CDR3: CASSLDRVLGRALAKNIQYF; DNA: TGTGCCAGCAGCTTAGATCGTGTATTGGGCAGGGCACTAGCCAAAAACATTCAGTACTTC; D: -; V: TRBV11-2; J: TRBJ2-4; size: -; length: 20
CDR3: CASSPVGSGASTDTQYF; DNA: TGTGCCAGCTCACCGGTTGGTAGCGGGGCTAGCACAGATACGCAGTATTTT; D: TRBD2; V: TRBV18; J: TRBJ2-3; size: -; length: 17
CDR3: CASSTGQGEVEQYF; DNA: TGTGCCAGCAGTACGGGACAGGGGGAGGTCGAGCAGTACTTC; D: TRBD1; V: TRBV28; J: TRBJ2-7; size: -; length: 14
CDR3: CASSLWDSDSYEQYF; DNA: TGTGCCAGCAGCTTATGGGACAGCGACTCCTACGAGCAGTACTTC; D: TRBD1; V: TRBV7-9; J: TRBJ2-7; size: few; length: 15
CDR3: CASSPGPNYGYTF; DNA: TGTGCCAGCAGCCCAGGGCCCAACTATGGCTACACCTTC; D: -; V: TRBV11-2; J: TRBJ1-2; size: -; length: 13
CDR3: CASSRVLTATNEKLFF; DNA: TGCGCCAGCAGCCGCGTATTAACAGCAACTAATGAAAAACTGTTTTTT; D: -; V: TRBV4-1; J: TRBJ1-4; size: -; length: 16
CDR3: CASSLGTGLNEQYF; DNA: TGCGCCAGCAGCCTCGGGACAGGGCTCAACGAGCAGTACTTC; D: TRBD1; V: TRBV4-3; J: TRBJ2-7; size: few; length: 14
CDR3: CASSLVRGREETQYF; DNA: TGTGCCAGCAGCTTGGTACGAGGCAGGGAAGAGACCCAGTACTTC; D: -; V: TRBV5-6; J: TRBJ2-5; size: -; length: 15
CDR3: CASSLVASNTEAFF; DNA: TGTGCCAGCAGCTTAGTCGCGAGCAACACTGAAGCTTTCTTT; D: -; V: TRBV7-6; J: TRBJ1-1; size: -; length: 14
CDR3: CASSRDSYNEQFF; DNA: TGTGCCAGCAGCCGGGACAGCTACAATGAGCAGTTCTTC; D: TRBD1; V: TRBV7-3; J: TRBJ2-1; size: -; length: 13
CDR3: CASGLVRSGFGTQYF; DNA: TGTGCTAGTGGTTTGGTACGTTCAGGGTTCGGGACCCAGTACTTC; D: -; V: TRBV12-5; J: TRBJ2-5; size: -; length: 15
CDR3: CASSSEPTGFSYEQYF; DNA: TGTGCCAGCAGCTCTGAACCGACAGGGTTCTCCTACGAGCAGTACTTC; D: TRBD1; V: TRBV5-5; J: TRBJ2-7; size: -; length: 16
CDR3: CASTWTASTGELFF; DNA: TGTGCCAGCACCTGGACAGCGAGCACCGGGGAGCTGTTTTTT; D: -; V: TRBV28; J: TRBJ2-2; size: -; length: 14
CDR3: CASSEYTEAFF; DNA: TGCGCCAGCAGTGAATATACTGAAGCTTTCTTT; D: -; V: TRBV10-2; J: TRBJ1-1; size: -; length: 11
CDR3: CSASVQGRVNTEAFF; DNA: TGCAGTGCTAGTGTCCAGGGGAGGGTGAACACTGAAGCTTTCTTT; D: -; V: TRBV20-1; J: TRBJ1-1; size: -; length: 15
CDR3: CASSSRERGEQFF; DNA: TGTGCCAGCAGCTCCCGGGAACGCGGTGAGCAGTTCTTC; D: -; V: TRBV11-3; J: TRBJ2-1; size: -; length: 13
CDR3: CASSYPDQPQHF; DNA: TGTGCCAGCAGTTACCCAGATCAGCCCCAGCATTTT; D: -; V: TRBV6-2/TRBV6-3; J: TRBJ1-5; size: -; length: 12
CDR3: CASSQGGQGQPQHF; DNA: TGTGCCAGCAGCCAAGGTGGACAGGGGCAGCCCCAGCATTTT; D: TRBD1; V: TRBV3-1/TRBV3-2; J: TRBJ1-5; size: once; length: 14
CDR3: CASSVYTDTQYF; DNA: TGTGCCAGCAGCGTCTACACAGATACGCAGTATTTT; D: -; V: TRBV7-6; J: TRBJ2-3; size: -; length: 12
CDR3: CASSASGTGVGNQPQHF; DNA: TGTGCCAGCAGCGCTTCCGGGACAGGGGTCGGTAATCAGCCCCAGCATTTT; D: TRBD1; V: TRBV7-2; J: TRBJ1-5; size: -; length: 17
CDR3: CASNRGNTGELFF; DNA: TGTGCCAGCAATAGGGGGAACACCGGGGAGCTGTTTTTT; D: -; V: TRBV6-5; J: TRBJ2-2; size: -; length: 13
CDR3: CASSAGQGVQQYF; DNA: TGTGCCAGCAGCGCGGGACAGGGAGTACAGCAGTACTTC; D: TRBD1; V: TRBV7-9; J: TRBJ2-7; size: -; length: 13
CDR3: CASRPTGGAEQFF; DNA: TGTGCCAGCAGACCGACAGGGGGCGCGGAGCAGTTCTTC; D: TRBD1; V: TRBV28; J: TRBJ2-1; size: -; length: 13
CDR3: CASIGSQGVQYF; DNA: TGCGCCAGCATCGGCTCACAGGGAGTGCAGTACTTC; D: -; V: TRBV10-1; J: TRBJ2-7; size: few; length: 12
CDR3: CASSSKGLAGVSDTQYF; DNA: TGTGCCAGCAGCTCGAAGGGACTAGCGGGAGTCTCAGATACGCAGTATTTT; D: TRBD2; V: TRBV5-5; J: TRBJ2-3; size: -; length: 17
CDR3: CATNPSGGRAGEQYF; DNA: TGTGCCACGAATCCCTCGGGCGGGAGGGCCGGCGAGCAGTACTTC; D: TRBD2; V: TRBV5-4; J: TRBJ2-7; size: -; length: 15
CDR3: CASSSGLINSPLHF; DNA: TGTGCCAGCAGCTCCGGACTGATTAATTCACCCCTCCACTTT; D: -; V: TRBV5-6; J: TRBJ1-6; size: -; length: 14
CDR3: CASAQELNQPQHF; DNA: TGTGCCAGCGCCCAAGAACTAAATCAGCCCCAGCATTTT; D: -; V: TRBV7-9; J: TRBJ1-5; size: few; length: 13